This is a list of T cell receptor beta chains from one sample in a study of T cells in Graves' hyperthyroidism and ophthalmopathy. TCRdb called the multiplex PCR reads again in MiXCR, with one record for every CDR3 protein. Counted here are some 460,000 distinct CDR3 sequences, around a sixth occurring once; the ten biggest clones make up just under 8%. The sample comprised blood. The receptors here all came from a woman under 30 with Graves' hyperthyroidism. CDR3s leave out the opening cysteine and the closing phenylalanine or tryptophan. Expanded clones are given a class, and other clones once, few, many or no size at all.

j_call v_call clone_size cdr3_aa
TRBJ2-7 TRBV12-3/TRBV12-4 NA ASSYRSASGRAGEQY
TRBJ2-7 TRBV6-1 many ASTPGQGFYEQY
TRBJ1-3 TRBV19 NA ASRRGSGNTIY
TRBJ2-1 TRBV5-1 many ASSGRAGVNNEQF
TRBJ2-7 TRBV25-1 few ASTSLGEVQY
TRBJ1-6 TRBV15 many ATSTNLDRGASPLH
TRBJ2-1 TRBV12-3/TRBV12-4 many ASSFGTGTGRDTSYNEQF
TRBJ1-2 TRBV7-9 NA ASSLGLTGGYGYT
TRBJ2-2 TRBV24-1 many ATSDAGLGGGELF
TRBJ2-1 TRBV6-6 few ASSYYRPAYDEQF
TRBJ1-5 TRBV2 NA ASTLEAGAGQPQH
TRBJ2-5 TRBV13 few ASSRRSREMETQY
TRBJ1-5 TRBV7-9 NA ASSTGEQPQH
TRBJ2-2 TRBV12-3/TRBV12-4 many ASSRDGGGAGELF
TRBJ1-5 TRBV15 NA ATSSRDTLDQPQH
TRBJ2-3 TRBV6-1 NA AGSQGGTDTQY
TRBJ1-6 TRBV9 many ASSPGTPGGNSPLH
TRBJ2-2 TRBV5-1 NA ASISGTSGRTGELF
TRBJ2-3 TRBV9 many ASSVESGNLPTDTQY
TRBJ1-2 TRBV12-3/TRBV12-4 many ASSLADRGYT
TRBJ1-1 TRBV25-1 NA ASGNDRGGTEAF
TRBJ2-5 TRBV20-1 many SARFQAETQY
TRBJ1-1 TRBV5-1 NA ASSSKQGPINTEAF
TRBJ2-7 TRBV3-1 NA ASSQAGGGVNEQY
TRBJ2-5 TRBV11-2 many ASRRLSGGETQY
TRBJ1-2 TRBV28 NA ASSRIGGARGYT
TRBJ2-3 TRBV11-2 NA ASSLAGGGADTQY
TRBJ2-7 TRBV5-6 many ASSFRTSTQQY
TRBJ2-7 TRBV10-3 few AISDWTGSRGYEQY
TRBJ1-6 TRBV5-6 NA ASSLGQPWSSYNSPLH
TRBJ2-5 TRBV7-2 many ASSIGLAGLTRETQY
TRBJ2-1 TRBV4-2 many ASSQEESYYNEQF
TRBJ1-6 TRBV2 many ASLRQAGSPLH
TRBJ1-4 TRBV4-1 few ASSLGSGVEKLF
TRBJ2-7 TRBV25-1 many ASSPGAGVSYEQY